This TCR beta chain was identified during a study of T-cell memory formation after mild COVID-19. For the study at large: Among the donors, TCR clusters were largely specific to each donor.

TCRdb independently ran MiXCR on the 5' RACE reads; one entry per CDR3 protein. The repertoire holds roughly 400,000 distinct CDR3 sequences, with roughly 17% as singletons. Turning to this clonotype: The target antigen is unknown.

The CDR3 is 15 amino acids. The ends lost 4 bases at V and 2 bases at J; junction bases unmatched: 3. Germline V gene lookup returns CDR1 LGHDT and CDR2 YNNKEL (reference sequence). Findings of the study overall: Largely, contracting CD4+ clones fell within CM and EM, and contracting CD8+ clones within EMRA. Clones that contracted from day 15 to 85 had balanced CD4/CD8; later expanders were CD4+ biased. Pre-infection memory showed some responding clones, and this suggested that cross-reactive memory joined.

This TCR was sampled from a man aged 18 to 35 who had mild COVID-19 (a few samples of this study predate the infection). Cell type and time point are not known. The sequencing input was PBMCs or a T cell subset sorted from them (not recorded which). The chain employs TRBV3-1 and TRBJ2-3; 10 positions agree with TRBD2. As DNA, the CDR3 is TGTGCCAGCAGCCCTAGCGGGGGACTCACAGATACGCAGTATTTT. Translating gives CASSPSGGLTDTQYF.